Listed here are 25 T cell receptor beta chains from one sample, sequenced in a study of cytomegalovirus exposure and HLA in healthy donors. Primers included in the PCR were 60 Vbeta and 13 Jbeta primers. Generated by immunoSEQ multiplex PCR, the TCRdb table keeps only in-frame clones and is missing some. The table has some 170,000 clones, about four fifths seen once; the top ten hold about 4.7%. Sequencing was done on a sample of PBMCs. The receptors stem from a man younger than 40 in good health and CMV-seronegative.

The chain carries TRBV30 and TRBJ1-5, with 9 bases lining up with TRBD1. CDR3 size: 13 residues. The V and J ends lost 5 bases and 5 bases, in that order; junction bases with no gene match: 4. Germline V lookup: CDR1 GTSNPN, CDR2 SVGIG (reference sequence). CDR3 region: CAWGGDRDQPQHF. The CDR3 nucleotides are TGTGCCTGGGGTGGGGACAGGGATCAGCCCCAGCATTTT.

CDR3 nucleotide sequence: TGTGCCAGCGAGGGGGAGCTGAACACTGAAGCTTTCTTT. Its protein product is CASEGELNTEAFF. The chain has TRBV19 and TRBJ1-1; D is possibly TRBD1 (6 bases). Per the germline V gene, CDR1 is LNHDA and CDR2 is SQIVND (reference sequence). CDR3 length: 13 residues. Trimming took off 9 bases at V and 0 bases at J, with 11 bases between the two ends.

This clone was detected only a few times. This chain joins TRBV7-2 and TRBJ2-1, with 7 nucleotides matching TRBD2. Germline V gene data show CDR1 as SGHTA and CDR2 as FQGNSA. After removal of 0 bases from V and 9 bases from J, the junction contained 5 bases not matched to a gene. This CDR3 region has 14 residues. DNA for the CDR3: TGTGCCAGCAGCTTAGCGGGAGGGCCCAGTGAGCAGTTCTTC. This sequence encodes CASSLAGGPSEQFF.

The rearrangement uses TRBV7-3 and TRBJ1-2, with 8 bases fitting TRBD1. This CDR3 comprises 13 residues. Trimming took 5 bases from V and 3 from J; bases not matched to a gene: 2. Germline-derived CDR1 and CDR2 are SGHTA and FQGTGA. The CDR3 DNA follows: TGTGCCAGCAGCCCAGGGGGCGACTATGGCTACACCTTC. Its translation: CASSPGGDYGYTF.

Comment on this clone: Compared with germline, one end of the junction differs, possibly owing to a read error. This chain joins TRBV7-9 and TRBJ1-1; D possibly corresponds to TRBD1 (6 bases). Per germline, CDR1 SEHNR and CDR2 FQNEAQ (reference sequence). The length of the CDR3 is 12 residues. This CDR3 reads CSSSTDSYEAFF. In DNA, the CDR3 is TGTTCCAGCAGTACGGACAGCTATGAAGCTTTCTTT.

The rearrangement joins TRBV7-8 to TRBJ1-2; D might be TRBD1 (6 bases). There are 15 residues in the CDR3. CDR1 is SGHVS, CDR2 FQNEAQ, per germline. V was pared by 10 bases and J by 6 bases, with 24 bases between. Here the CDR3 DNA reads TGTGCCATTAAAGGTCACAGGGAGCTTTTCGATGGCTACACCTTC. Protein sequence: CAIKGHRELFDGYTF.

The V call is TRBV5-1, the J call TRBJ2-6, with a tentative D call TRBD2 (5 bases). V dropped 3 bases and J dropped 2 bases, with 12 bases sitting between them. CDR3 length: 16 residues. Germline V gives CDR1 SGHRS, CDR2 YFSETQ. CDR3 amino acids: CASSSPRGAGANVLTF. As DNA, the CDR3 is TGCGCCAGCAGCTCACCCCGGGGAGCTGGGGCCAACGTCCTGACTTTC.

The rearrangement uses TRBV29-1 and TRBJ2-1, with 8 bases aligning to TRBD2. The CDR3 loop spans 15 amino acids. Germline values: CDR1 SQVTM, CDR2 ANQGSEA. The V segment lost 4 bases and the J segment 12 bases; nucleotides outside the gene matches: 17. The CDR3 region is CSVGEAGEILVGQFF. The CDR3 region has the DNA TGCAGCGTTGGAGAAGCGGGAGAGATCCTAGTCGGGCAGTTCTTC.

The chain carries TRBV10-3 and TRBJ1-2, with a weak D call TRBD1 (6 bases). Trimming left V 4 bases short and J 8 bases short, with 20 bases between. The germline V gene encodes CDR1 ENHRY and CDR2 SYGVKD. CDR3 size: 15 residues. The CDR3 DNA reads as TGTGCCATCAGTGGAGGGGACAACGGGAGGCGGGGCTACACCTTC. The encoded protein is CAISGGDNGRRGYTF.

This CDR3 reads CASSGTSGRNEQFF. CDR3 coding DNA: TGTGCCAGCAGCGGGACTAGCGGGAGGAATGAGCAGTTCTTC. The chain has TRBV7-2 and TRBJ2-1; 15 nucleotides line up with TRBD2. Germline lookup yields CDR1 SGHTA and CDR2 FQGNSA. This CDR3 has 14 amino acids. Trimming cost V 5 bases and J 7 bases; bases outside gene matches: 0.

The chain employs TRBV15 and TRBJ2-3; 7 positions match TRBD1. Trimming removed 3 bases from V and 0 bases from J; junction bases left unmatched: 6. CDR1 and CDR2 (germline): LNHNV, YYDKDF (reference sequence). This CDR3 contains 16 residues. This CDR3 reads CATSRKGQPSTDTQYF. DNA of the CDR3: TGTGCCACCAGCAGGAAGGGACAGCCTAGCACAGATACGCAGTATTTT.

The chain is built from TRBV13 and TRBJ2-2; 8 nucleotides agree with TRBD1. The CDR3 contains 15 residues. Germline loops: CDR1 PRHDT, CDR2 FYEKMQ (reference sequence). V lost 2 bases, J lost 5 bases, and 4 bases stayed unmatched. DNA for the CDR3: TGTGCCAGCAGCTTACCAACAGGGGGGACCGGGGAGCTGTTTTTT. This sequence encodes CASSLPTGGTGELFF.

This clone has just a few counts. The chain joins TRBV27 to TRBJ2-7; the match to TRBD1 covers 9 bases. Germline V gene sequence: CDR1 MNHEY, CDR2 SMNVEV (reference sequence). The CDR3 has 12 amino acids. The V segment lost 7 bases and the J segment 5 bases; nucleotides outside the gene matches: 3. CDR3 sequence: CASKTGGDEQYF. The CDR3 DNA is TGTGCCAGCAAAACAGGGGGCGACGAGCAGTACTTC.

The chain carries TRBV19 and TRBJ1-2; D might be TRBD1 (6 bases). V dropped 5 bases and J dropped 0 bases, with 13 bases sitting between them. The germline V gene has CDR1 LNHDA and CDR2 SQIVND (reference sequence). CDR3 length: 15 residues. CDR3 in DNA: TGTGCCAGTAGTCCCCGGGACACGTCTAACTATGGCTACACCTTC. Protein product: CASSPRDTSNYGYTF.

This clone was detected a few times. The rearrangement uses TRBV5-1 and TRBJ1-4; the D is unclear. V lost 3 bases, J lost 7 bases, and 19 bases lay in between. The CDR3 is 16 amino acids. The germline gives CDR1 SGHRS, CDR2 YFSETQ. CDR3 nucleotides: TGCGCCAGCAGCTCCACGACGGAGGGATCAGCTGAAAAACTGTTTTTT. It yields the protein CASSSTTEGSAEKLFF.

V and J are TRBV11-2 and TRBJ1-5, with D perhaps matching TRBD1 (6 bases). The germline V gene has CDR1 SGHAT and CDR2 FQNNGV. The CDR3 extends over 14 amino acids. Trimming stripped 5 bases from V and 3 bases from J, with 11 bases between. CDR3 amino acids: CASSQGQINQPQHF. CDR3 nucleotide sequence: TGTGCCAGCAGCCAAGGACAGATCAATCAGCCCCAGCATTTT.

CDR3 residues: CASSSGLAGVGELFF. The DNA for the CDR3 is TGTGCCAGCAGCTCGGGACTAGCGGGAGTTGGGGAGCTGTTTTTT. The chain uses TRBV7-8 and TRBJ2-2; 14 nucleotides match TRBD2. This CDR3 has 15 amino acids. Germline V lookup: CDR1 SGHVS, CDR2 FQNEAQ. Trimming removed 4 bases from V and 8 bases from J; junction bases left unmatched: 3.

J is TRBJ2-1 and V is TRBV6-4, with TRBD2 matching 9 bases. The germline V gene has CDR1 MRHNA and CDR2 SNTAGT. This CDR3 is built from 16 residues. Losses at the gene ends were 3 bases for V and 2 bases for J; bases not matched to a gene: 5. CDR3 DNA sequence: TGTGCCAGCAGTGAAAGTGGCGGGAGGGCCTACAATGAGCAGTTCTTC. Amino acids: CASSESGGRAYNEQFF.

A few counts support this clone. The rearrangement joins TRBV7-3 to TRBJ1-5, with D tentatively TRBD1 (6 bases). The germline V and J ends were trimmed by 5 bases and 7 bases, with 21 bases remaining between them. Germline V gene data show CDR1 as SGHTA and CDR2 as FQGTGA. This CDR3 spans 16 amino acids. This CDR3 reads CASSPGGTRLGQPQHF. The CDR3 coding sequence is TGTGCCAGCAGCCCAGGTGGGACACGCCTTGGGCAGCCCCAGCATTTT.

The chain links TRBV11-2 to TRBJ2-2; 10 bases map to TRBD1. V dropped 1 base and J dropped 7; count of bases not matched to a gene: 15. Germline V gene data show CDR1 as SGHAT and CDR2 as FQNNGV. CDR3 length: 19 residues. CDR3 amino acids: CASSLALSATGGEVGELFF. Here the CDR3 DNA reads TGTGCCAGCAGCTTAGCCCTAAGCGCGACAGGGGGCGAGGTCGGGGAGCTGTTTTTT.

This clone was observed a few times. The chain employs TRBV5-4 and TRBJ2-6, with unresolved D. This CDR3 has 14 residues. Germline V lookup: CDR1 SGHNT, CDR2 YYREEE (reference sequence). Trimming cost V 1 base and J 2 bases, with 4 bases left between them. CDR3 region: CASSLSAGANVLTF. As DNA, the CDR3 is TGTGCCAGCAGCTTGTCGGCTGGGGCCAACGTCCTGACTTTC.

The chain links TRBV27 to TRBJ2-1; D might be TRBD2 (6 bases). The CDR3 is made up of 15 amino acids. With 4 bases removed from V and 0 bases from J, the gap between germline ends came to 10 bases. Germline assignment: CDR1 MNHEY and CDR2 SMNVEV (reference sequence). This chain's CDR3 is CASSSRENSYNEQFF. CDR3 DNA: TGTGCCAGCAGTTCCCGGGAGAACTCCTACAATGAGCAGTTCTTC.

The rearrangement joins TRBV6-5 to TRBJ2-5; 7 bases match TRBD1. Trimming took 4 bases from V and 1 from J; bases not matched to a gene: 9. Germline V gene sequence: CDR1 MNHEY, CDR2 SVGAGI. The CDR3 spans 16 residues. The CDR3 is CASSSDRVGAQETQYF. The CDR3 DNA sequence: TGTGCCAGCAGTTCCGACAGGGTGGGGGCCCAAGAGACCCAGTACTTC.

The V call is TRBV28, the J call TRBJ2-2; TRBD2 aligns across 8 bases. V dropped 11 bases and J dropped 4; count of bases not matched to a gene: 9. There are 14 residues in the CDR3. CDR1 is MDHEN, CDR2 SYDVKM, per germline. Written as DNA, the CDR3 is TGTGCCGCCAAGGGACTAGGGGGCACCGGGGAGCTGTTTTTT. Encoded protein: CAAKGLGGTGELFF.

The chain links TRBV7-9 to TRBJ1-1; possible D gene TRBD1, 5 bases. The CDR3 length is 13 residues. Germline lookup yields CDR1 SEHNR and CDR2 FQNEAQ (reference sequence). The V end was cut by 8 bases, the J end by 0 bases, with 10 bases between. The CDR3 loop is CASHKGLNTEAFF. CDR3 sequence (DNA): TGTGCCAGCCATAAGGGGCTGAACACTGAAGCTTTCTTT.